This TCR beta chain stems from a study of early T cells in non-severe SARS-CoV-2 infection. The overall study: Unpaired chains resulted from sequencing bulk RNA of unsorted whole blood.

This CDR3 contains 15 residues. V lost 7 bases and J lost 4; bases outside the gene matches: 9. Germline V gives CDR1 ENHRY, CDR2 SYGVKD. In the library, individual cDNA molecules carried attached unique molecular identifiers. Using its own MiXCR run on the 5' RACE reads, TCRdb lists one record per CDR3 protein. The sample holds under 100,000 distinct CDR3 sequences, roughly 13% seen once. This clonotype was counted many times. This chain links TRBV10-3 with TRBJ2-3, with 9 bases aligning to TRBD1. The clonotype was recovered from an adult who was a healthcare worker with PCR-confirmed SARS-CoV-2 infection or an uninfected control (not recorded which). Material: whole blood. The chain's CDR3 is CAINKDRGGPDTQYF. For the CDR3, the DNA is TGTGCCATCAACAAGGACAGGGGTGGACCAGATACGCAGTATTTT.